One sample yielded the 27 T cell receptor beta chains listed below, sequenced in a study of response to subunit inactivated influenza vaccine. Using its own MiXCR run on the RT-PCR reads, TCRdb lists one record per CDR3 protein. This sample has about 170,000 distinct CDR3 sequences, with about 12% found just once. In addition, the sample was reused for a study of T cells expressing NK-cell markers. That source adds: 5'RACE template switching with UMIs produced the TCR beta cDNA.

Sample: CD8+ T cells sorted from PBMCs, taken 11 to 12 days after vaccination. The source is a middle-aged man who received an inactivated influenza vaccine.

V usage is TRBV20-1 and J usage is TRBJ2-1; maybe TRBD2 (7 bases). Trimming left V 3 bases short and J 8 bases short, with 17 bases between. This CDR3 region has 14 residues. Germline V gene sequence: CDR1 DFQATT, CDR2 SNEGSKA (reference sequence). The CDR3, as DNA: TGCAGTGCTAGTTGGGGGGGGCCTCTGGATGAGCAGTTCTTC. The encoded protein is CSASWGGPLDEQFF.

In DNA form, the CDR3 reads TGTGCCAGCAGTTACGCGGTTGCAGGGGCACTCTCGAACACTGAAGCTTTCTTT. Translation gives CASSYAVAGALSNTEAFF. This rearrangement joins TRBV6-5 to TRBJ1-1, with D possibly matching TRBD1 (6 bases). V lost 2 bases and J lost 1, with 20 bases in between. Germline CDR1 is MNHEY and CDR2 is SVGAGI. This CDR3 is 18 amino acids long.

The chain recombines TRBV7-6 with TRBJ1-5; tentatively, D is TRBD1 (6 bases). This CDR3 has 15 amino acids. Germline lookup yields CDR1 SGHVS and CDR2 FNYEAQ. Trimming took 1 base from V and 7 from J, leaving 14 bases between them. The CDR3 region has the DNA TGTGCCAGCAGCTTAGTCCCGGGGGCTCGGCAGCCCCAGCATTTT. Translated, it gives CASSLVPGARQPQHF. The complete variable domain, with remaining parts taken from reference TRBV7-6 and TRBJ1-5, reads GAGVSQSPRYKVTKRGQDVALRCDPISGHVSLYWYRQALGQGPEFLTYFNYEAQQDKSGLPNDRFSAERPEGSISTLTIQRTEQRDSAMYRCASSLVPGARQPQHFGDGTRLSIL.

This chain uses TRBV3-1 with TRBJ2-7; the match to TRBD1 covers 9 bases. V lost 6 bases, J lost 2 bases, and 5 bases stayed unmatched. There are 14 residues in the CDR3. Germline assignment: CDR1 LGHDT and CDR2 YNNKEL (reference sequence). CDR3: CASSPDRGAYEQYF. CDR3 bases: TGTGCCAGCAGTCCTGACAGGGGGGCCTACGAGCAGTACTTC.

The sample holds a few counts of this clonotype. The CDR3 reads CSVEGSGGNFDTQYF. The CDR3 coding sequence is TGCAGCGTTGAAGGTAGCGGGGGGAACTTTGATACGCAGTATTTT. The chain has TRBV29-1 and TRBJ2-3; TRBD2 matches at 10 bases. The length of the CDR3 is 15 residues. Trimming removed 1 base from V and 6 bases from J; junction bases left unmatched: 7. Germline CDR1 SQVTM, CDR2 ANQGSEA.

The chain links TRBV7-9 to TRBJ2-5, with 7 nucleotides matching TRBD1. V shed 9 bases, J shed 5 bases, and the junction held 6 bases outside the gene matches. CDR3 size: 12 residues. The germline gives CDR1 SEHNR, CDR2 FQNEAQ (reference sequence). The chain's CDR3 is CASTGVEETQYF. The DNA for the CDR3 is TGTGCCAGTACAGGGGTCGAGGAGACCCAGTACTTC.

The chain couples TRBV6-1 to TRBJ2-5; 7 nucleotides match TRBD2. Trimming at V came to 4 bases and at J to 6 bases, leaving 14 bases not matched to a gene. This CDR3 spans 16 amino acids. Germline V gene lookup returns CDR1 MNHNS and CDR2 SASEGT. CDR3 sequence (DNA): TGTGCCAGCAGTGGGCCAAGGACTAGAGGTCAAAAGACCCAGTACTTC. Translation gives CASSGPRTRGQKTQYF.

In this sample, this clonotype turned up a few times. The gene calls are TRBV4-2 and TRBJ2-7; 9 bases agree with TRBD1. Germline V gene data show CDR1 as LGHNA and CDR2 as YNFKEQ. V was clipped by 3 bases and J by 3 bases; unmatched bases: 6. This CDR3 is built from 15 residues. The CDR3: CASSQGQGRGYEQYF. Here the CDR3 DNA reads TGTGCCAGCAGCCAGGGACAGGGACGCGGCTACGAGCAGTACTTC.

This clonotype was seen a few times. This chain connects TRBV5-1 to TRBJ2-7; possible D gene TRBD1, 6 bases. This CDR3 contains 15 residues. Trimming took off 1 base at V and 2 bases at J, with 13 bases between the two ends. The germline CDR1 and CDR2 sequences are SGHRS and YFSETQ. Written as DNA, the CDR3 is TGCGCCAGCAGCTTGTTCTCAGGGGCGGCCTACGAGCAGTACTTC. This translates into CASSLFSGAAYEQYF.

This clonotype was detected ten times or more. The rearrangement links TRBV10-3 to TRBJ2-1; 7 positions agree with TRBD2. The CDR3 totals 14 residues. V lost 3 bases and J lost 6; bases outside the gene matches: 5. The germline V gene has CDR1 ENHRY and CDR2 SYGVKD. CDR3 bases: TGTGCCATCAGTGAAGATGGACTAGGCAATGAGCAGTTCTTC. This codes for CAISEDGLGNEQFF.

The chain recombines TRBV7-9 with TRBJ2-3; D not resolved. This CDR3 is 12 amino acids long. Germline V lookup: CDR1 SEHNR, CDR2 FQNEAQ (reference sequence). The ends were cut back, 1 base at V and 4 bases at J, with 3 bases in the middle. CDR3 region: CASSLVSDTQYF. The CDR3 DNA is TGTGCCAGCAGCTTAGTTTCAGATACGCAGTATTTT.

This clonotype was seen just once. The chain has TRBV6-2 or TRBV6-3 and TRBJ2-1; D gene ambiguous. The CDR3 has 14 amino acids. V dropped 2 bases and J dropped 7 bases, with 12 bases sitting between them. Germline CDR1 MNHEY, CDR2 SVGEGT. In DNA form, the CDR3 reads TGTGCCAGCAGTTACCCGCCGGGCCGGAATGAGCAGTTCTTC. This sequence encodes CASSYPPGRNEQFF.

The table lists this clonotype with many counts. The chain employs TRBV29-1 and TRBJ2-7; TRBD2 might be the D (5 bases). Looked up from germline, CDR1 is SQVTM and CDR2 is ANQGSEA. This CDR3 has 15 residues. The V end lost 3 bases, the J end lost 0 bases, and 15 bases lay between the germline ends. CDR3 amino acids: CSVEVPDSSSYEQYF. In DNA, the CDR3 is TGCAGCGTTGAGGTCCCGGACTCTAGCTCCTACGAGCAGTACTTC.

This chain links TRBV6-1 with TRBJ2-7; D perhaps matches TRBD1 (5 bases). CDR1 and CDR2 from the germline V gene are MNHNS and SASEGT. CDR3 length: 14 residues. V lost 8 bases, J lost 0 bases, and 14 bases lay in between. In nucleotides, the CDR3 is TGTGCCAGCGGCGGCCAGGGTTTCTCCTACGAGCAGTACTTC. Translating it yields CASGGQGFSYEQYF.

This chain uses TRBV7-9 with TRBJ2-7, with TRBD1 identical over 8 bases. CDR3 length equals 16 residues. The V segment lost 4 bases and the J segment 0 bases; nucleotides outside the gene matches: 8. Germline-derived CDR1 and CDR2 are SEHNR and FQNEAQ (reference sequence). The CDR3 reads CASSSEQGEHSYEQYF. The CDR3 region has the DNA TGTGCCAGCAGCTCAGAACAGGGGGAACACTCCTACGAGCAGTACTTC.

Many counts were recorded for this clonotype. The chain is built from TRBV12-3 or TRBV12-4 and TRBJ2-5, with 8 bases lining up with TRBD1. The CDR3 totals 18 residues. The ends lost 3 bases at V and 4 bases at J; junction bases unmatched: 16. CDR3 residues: CASSLISSGGTGRETQYF. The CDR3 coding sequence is TGTGCCAGCAGTTTGATCTCGTCTGGTGGGACAGGAAGAGAGACCCAGTACTTC.

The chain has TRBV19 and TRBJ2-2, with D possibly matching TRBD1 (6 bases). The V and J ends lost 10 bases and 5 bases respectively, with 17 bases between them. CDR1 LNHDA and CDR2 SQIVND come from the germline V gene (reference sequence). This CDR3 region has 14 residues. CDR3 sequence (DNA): TGTGCCACCCGCGCAGGGGTGATAACCGGGGAGCTGTTTTTT. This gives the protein CATRAGVITGELFF.

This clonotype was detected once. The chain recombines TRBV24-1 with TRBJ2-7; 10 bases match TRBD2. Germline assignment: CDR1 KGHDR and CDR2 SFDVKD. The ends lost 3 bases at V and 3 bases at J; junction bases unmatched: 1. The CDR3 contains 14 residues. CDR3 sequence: CATSDRTSGYEQYF. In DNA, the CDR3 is TGTGCCACCAGTGATCGGACTAGCGGCTACGAGCAGTACTTC.

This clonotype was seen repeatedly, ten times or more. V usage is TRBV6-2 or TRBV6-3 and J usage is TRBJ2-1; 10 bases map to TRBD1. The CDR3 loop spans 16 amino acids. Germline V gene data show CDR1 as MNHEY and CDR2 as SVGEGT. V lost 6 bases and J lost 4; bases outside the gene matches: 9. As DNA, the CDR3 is TGTGCCAGCAGCGAGACTAGGGACAGGGGTTACAATGAGCAGTTCTTC. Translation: CASSETRDRGYNEQFF.

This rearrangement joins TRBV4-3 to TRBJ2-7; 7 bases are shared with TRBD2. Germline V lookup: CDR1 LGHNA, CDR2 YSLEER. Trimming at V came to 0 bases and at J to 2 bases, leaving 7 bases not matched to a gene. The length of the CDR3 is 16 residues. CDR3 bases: TGCGCCAGCAGCCAAGAGGGAGGGGACGGAGCCTACGAGCAGTACTTC. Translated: CASSQEGGDGAYEQYF.

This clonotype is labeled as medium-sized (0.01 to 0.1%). CDR3 coding DNA: TGTGCCAGCAGTTTACAGGGAAGTTTCACAGATACGCAGTATTTT. Amino acid sequence: CASSLQGSFTDTQYF. This chain uses TRBV27 with TRBJ2-3, with D possibly matching TRBD1 (5 bases). Trimming removed 2 bases from V and 2 bases from J, with 11 bases in between. The CDR3 covers 15 residues. Per germline, CDR1 MNHEY and CDR2 SMNVEV (reference sequence).

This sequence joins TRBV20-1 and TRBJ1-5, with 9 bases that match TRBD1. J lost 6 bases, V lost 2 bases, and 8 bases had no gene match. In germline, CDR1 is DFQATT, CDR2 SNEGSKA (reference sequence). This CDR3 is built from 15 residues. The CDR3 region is CSARTGQGRIQPQHF. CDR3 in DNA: TGCAGTGCTAGAACAGGACAGGGGAGAATTCAGCCCCAGCATTTT.

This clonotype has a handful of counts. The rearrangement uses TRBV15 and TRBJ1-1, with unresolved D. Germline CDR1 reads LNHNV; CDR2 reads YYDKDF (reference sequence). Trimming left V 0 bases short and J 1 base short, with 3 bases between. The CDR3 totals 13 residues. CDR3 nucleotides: TGTGCCACCAGCAGAGATCGGAACACTGAAGCTTTCTTT. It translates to CATSRDRNTEAFF.

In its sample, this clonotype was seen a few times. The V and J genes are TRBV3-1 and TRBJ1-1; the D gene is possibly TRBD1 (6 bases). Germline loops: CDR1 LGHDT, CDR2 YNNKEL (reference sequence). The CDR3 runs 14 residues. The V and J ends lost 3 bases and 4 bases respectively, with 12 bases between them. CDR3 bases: TGTGCCAGCAGCCAGGGAACAGGGCCCACTGAAGCTTTCTTT. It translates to CASSQGTGPTEAFF.

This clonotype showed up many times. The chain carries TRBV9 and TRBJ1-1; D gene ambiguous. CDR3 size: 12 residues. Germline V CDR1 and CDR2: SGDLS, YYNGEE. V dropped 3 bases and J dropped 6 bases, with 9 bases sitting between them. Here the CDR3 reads CASSGDTSEAFF. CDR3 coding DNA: TGTGCCAGCAGCGGCGACACCTCTGAAGCTTTCTTT.

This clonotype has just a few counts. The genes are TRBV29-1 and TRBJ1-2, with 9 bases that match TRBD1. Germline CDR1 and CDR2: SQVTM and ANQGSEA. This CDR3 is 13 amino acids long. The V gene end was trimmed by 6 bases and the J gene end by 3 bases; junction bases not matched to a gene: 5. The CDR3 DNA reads TGCAGCGTAGTCCGGGACAGGGACTATGGCTACACCTTC. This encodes CSVVRDRDYGYTF.

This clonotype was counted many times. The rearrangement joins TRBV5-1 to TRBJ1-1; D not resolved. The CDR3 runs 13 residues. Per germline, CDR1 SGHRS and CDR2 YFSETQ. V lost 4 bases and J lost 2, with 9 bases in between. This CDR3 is CASSLPENTEAFF. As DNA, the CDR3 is TGCGCCAGCAGCCTACCGGAAAACACTGAAGCTTTCTTT.